This TCR beta chain originates from a study of blood T cell repertoires in COVID-19 (dated by TCRdb to 2020 to 2021). The study in broad terms: Collaborator samples came from the United States, Italy and Spain and covered acute and convalescent phases of COVID-19. Sample metadata almost always included a de-identified subject ID, COVID-19 status, age in years and sex. Samples came from the ongoing ImmuneRACE study (first 160 participants) plus 1,254 subjects from 6 global collaborators. The repertoires were released in a freely available public database intended as a resource for research on the immune response to SARS-CoV-2. Where available, HLA class I and class II types were taken from metadata supplied by the sample provider and were not determined by assay-based typing. The dataset comprised deeply sampled blood TCRbeta repertoires from subjects exposed to, actively infected with, or recovered from COVID-19. The prospective study material was composed of cDNA or gDNA derived from T cells, B-cell-depleted T cells, or PBMCs. General conclusions and limits of the study: The amount of clinical and demographic metadata varied by source and participant and was provided uncurated.

The germline V gene encodes CDR1 LGHDT and CDR2 YNNKEL (reference sequence). V is cut back by 4 bases and J by 5 bases, with 8 bases in the junction unmatched. The CDR3 measures 15 amino acids from cysteine to phenylalanine. Only CDR3 DNA is held: 45 bases, read in frame from base 1. TCRbeta CDR3 regions were amplified from genomic DNA using the immunoSEQ Assay, a bias-controlled multiplex PCR. The study's processing was this. The number of nucleated cells in each sample was estimated by amplification of reference gene primers within the assay. To quantify the absolute abundance of each unique TCRbeta CDR3 rearrangement, sequence reads were collapsed and filtered. Productive Simpson clonality was computed per sample as the square root of Simpson's diversity index over productive rearrangements. This immuneACCESS table, as held by TCRdb, lists in-frame sequences with V and J called but not all clones. Of the missing ones, under half trace to an unresolved V gene in checked studies; the others have no known cause. That table furnishes V, J and clone size, whereas the DNA furnished D and trimming. The sample yields fewer than 200,000 clones; approximately 88% were counted once. The ten largest clones take up roughly 9% of the sample.

Note on this clone: The specificity of this receptor is unknown. Base quality data are lacking; no much larger clone is found one base away.

Participants in the prospective study were enrolled through a virtual design, were aged roughly 18 to 100 years, and lived in 24 United States geographic areas. To assign participants to cohorts, the prospective study relied on clinical history that participants themselves reported in a screening survey and a study questionnaire. Recovered participants in ImmuneRACE Cohort 3 were defined as having two consecutive negative NP/OP PCR tests, clearance from a healthcare professional, or resolution of symptoms. Each participant in the prospective study had whole blood, serum and a nasopharyngeal or oropharyngeal swab collected by mobile phlebotomists. Participants in the prospective study had the option to provide additional blood draws and questionnaires over a roughly two-month period. Before DNA extraction, prospective study blood samples were shipped either frozen or at room temperature.

The sequence joins TRBV3-1 (or the pseudogene TRBV3-2) to TRBJ1-2; the central 9 bases match TRBD1. Source material: PBMCs or T cells enriched from blood (not recorded which). This clonotype originated in a woman aged 18-29 years who had recovered from COVID-19. The nucleotide sequence is given as TGTGCCAGCAGCCCTGGGACACAGGGGGCATATGGCTACACCTTC. The resulting protein is CASSPGTQGAYGYTF.